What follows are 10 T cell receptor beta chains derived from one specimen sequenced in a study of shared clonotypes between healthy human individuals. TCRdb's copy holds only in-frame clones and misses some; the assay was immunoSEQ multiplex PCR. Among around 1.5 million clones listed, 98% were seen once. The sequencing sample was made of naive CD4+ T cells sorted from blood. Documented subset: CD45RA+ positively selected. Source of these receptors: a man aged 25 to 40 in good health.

CDR3 sequence reads: CASPVRAEQYF. Here the CDR3 DNA reads TGTGCCAGCCCGGTCCGTGCGGAGCAGTACTTC. V gene TRBV5-4 combines with J gene TRBJ2-7; D is unclear. In germline, CDR1 is SGHNT, CDR2 YYREEE (reference sequence). The CDR3 runs to 11 residues. The V gene lost 7 bases and the J gene lost 7 bases, with 12 bases spanning the gap.

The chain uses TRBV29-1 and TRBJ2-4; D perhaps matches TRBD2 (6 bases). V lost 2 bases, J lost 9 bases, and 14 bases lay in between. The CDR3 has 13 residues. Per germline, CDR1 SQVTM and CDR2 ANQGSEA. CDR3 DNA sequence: TGCAGCGTTGAACGGGACGGGAGAGGCATTCAGTACTTC. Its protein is CSVERDGRGIQYF.

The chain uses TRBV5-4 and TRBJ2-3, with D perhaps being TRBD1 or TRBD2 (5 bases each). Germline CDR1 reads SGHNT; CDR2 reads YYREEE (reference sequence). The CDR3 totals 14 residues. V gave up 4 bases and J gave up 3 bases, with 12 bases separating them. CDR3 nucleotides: TGTGCCAGCAGCCCTAGGGACGTGACAGATACGCAGTATTTT. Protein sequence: CASSPRDVTDTQYF.

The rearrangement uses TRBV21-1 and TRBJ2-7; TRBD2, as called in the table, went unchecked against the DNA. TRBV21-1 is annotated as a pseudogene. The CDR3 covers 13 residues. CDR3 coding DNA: TGTGCCAGCAGCAAGGGACTAGCTAACGAGCAGTACTTC. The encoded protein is CASSKGLANEQYF.

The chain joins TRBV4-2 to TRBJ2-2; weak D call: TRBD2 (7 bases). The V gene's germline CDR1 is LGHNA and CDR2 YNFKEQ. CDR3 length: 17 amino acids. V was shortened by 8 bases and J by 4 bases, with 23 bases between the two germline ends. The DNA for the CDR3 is TGTGCCAGCCAAGTCCTCCTGGGGGGGCGCGTCACCGGGGAGCTGTTTTTT. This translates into CASQVLLGGRVTGELFF.

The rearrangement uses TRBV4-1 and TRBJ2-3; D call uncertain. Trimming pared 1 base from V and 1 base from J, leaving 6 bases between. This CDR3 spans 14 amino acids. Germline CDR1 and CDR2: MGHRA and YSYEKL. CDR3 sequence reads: CASSQGRGTDTQYF. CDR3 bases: TGCGCCAGCAGCCAAGGAAGAGGCACAGATACGCAGTATTTT.

CDR3 sequence reads: CASSLTRKDTQYF. Here the CDR3 DNA reads TGTGCCAGCAGCTTGACTAGAAAAGATACGCAGTATTTT. This chain joins TRBV7-2 and TRBJ2-3; a weak D match, TRBD2 (6 bases). The CDR3 runs 13 residues. The ends were cut back, 3 bases at V and 5 bases at J, with 9 bases in the middle. CDR1 and CDR2 (germline): SGHTA, FQGNSA.

The CDR3 DNA is TGTGCCAGCCTCTCCACACCACATACGCAGTATTTT. It is translated as CASLSTPHTQYF. The chain carries TRBV28 and TRBJ2-3; D gene unclear. The germline V gene has CDR1 MDHEN and CDR2 SYDVKM. The CDR3 loop spans 12 amino acids. V was cut by 8 bases and J by 7 bases, with 13 bases left in between.

Here the CDR3 DNA reads TGCGCCAGCAGCCAAGAACTAGTCACAGATACGCAGTATTTT. It translates to CASSQELVTDTQYF. The chain employs TRBV4-1 and TRBJ2-3, with D perhaps TRBD2 (5 bases). The V end lost 0 bases, the J end lost 2 bases, and 6 bases lay between the germline ends. This CDR3 has 14 residues. Per the germline V gene, CDR1 is MGHRA and CDR2 is YSYEKL.

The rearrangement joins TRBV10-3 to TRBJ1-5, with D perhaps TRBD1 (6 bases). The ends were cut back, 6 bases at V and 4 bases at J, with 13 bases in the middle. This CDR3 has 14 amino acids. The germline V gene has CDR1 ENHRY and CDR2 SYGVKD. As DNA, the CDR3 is TGTGCCATCAGCACCGGACAGCAGAATCAGCCCCAGCATTTT. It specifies CAISTGQQNQPQHF.